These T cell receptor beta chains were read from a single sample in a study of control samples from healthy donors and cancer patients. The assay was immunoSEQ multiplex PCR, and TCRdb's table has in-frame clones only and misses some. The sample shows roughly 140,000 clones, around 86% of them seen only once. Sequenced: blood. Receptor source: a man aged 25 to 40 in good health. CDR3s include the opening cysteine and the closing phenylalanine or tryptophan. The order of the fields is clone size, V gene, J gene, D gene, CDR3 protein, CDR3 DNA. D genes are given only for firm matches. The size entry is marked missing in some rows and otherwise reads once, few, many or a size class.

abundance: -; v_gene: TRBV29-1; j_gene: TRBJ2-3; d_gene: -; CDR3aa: CSASYRVTDTQYF; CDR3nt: TGCAGCGCCTCCTACAGGGTTACAGATACGCAGTATTTT
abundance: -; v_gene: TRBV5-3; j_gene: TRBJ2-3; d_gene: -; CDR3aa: CARSERKGADTQYF; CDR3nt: TGTGCCAGAAGCGAACGCAAAGGGGCAGATACGCAGTATTTT
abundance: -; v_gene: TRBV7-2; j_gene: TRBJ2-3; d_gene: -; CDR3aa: CASSFPKGTQYF; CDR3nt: TGTGCCAGCAGCTTCCCGAAAGGGACGCAGTATTTT
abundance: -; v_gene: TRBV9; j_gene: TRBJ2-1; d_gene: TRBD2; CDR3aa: CASSVGLAGSYNEQFF; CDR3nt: TGTGCCAGCAGCGTAGGGTTAGCGGGAAGCTACAATGAGCAGTTCTTC
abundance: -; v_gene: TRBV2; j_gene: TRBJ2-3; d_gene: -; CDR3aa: CASSRGPQYF; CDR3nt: TGTGCCAGCAGCCGGGGCCCGCAGTATTTT
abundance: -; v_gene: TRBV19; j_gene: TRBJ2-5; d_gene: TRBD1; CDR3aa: CASSPDRLRETQYF; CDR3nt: TGTGCCAGTAGCCCGGACAGGTTAAGGGAGACCCAGTACTTC
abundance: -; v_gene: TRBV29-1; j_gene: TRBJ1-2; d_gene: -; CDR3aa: CSVATTPYGYTF; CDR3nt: TGCAGCGTTGCCACCACTCCCTATGGCTACACCTTC
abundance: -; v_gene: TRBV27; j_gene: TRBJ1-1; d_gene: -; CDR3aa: CASSLLGPNTEAFF; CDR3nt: TGTGCCAGCAGTCTATTGGGACCGAACACTGAAGCTTTCTTT
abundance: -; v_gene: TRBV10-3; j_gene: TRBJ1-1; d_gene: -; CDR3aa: CATSKGDTEAFF; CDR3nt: TGTGCCACCTCAAAGGGGGACACTGAAGCTTTCTTT
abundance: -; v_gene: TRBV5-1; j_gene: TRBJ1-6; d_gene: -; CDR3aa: CASSLGTENSPLHF; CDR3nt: TGCGCCAGCAGCTTGGGGACAGAGAATTCACCCCTCCACTTT
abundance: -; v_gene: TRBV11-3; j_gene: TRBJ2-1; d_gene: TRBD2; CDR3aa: CASSGRLAKPYNEQFF; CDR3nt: TGTGCCAGCAGCGGGAGACTAGCGAAACCCTACAATGAGCAGTTCTTC
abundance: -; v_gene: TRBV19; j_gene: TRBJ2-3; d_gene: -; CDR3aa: CASSIAGQAGSTDTQYF; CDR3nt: TGTGCCAGTAGTATTGCTGGTCAGGCGGGTAGCACAGATACGCAGTATTTT
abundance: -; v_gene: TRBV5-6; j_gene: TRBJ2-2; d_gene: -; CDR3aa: CASSPRRNTGELFF; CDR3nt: TGTGCCAGCAGCCCCCGACGGAACACCGGGGAGCTGTTTTTT
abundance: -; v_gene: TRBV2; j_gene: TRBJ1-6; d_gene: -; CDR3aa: CASSESPGTYNSPLHF; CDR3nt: TGTGCCAGCAGTGAAAGCCCAGGGACCTATAATTCACCCCTCCACTTT
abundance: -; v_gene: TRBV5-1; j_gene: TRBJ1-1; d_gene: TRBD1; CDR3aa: CASTPDRGVAEAFF; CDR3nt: TGCGCCAGCACCCCCGACAGGGGAGTTGCTGAAGCTTTCTTT
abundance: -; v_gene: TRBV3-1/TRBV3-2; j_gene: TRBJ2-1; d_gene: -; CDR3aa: CASSQTLFHEQFF; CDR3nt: TGTGCCAGCAGCCAAACTCTATTTCATGAGCAGTTCTTC
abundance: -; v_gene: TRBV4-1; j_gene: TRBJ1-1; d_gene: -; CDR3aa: CASSLTISQQAFF; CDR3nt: TGCGCCAGCAGCCTGACCATCAGCCAACAGGCTTTCTTT
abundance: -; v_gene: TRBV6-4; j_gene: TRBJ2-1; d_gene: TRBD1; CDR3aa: CASSDPGQGYDEQFF; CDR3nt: TGTGCCAGCAGTGACCCGGGACAGGGGTACGATGAGCAGTTCTTC
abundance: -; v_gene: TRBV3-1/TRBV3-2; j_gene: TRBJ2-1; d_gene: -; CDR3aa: CASSLGLNNEQFF; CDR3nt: TGTGCCAGCAGCCTGGGACTTAATAATGAGCAGTTCTTC
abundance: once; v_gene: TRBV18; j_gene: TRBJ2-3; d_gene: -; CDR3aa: CASSSTGGTDTQYF; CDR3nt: TGTGCCAGCTCCAGTACCGGGGGCACAGATACGCAGTATTTT
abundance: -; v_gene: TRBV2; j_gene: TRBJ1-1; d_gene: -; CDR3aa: CASSRDIDTEAFF; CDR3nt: TGTGCCAGCAGCCGGGACATTGACACTGAAGCTTTCTTT
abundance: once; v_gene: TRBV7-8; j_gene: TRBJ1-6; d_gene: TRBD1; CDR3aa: CASSLFVAGGNSPLHF; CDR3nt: TGTGCCAGCAGCTTATTCGTCGCAGGGGGGAATTCACCCCTCCACTTT
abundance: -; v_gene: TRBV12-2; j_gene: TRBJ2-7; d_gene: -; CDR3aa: CASRLGGEQYF; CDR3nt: TGTGCAAGTCGCTTAGGGGGCGAGCAGTACTTC
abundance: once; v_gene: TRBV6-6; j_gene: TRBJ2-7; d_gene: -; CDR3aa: CASTRQAPSYEQYF; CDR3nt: TGTGCCAGCACGAGACAGGCCCCCTCCTACGAGCAGTACTTC
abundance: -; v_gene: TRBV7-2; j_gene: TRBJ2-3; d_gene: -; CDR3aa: CASSLSGAGTDTQYF; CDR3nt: TGTGCCAGCAGCTTATCTGGGGCCGGGACAGATACGCAGTATTTT
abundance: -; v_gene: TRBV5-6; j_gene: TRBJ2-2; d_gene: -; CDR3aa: CASSLAGELFF; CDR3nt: TGTGCCAGCAGCTTGGCCGGGGAGCTGTTTTTT
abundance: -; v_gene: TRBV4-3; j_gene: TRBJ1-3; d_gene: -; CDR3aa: CASSQASGPGNTIYF; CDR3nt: TGCGCCAGCAGCCAAGCGTCAGGGCCTGGAAACACCATATATTTT
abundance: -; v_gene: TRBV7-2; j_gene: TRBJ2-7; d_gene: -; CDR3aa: CASSFRFRGTMYEQYF; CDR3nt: TGTGCCAGCAGCTTCCGATTTAGGGGGACGATGTACGAGCAGTACTTC
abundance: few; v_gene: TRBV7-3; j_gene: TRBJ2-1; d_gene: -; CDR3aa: CASSPGGGPYNEQFF; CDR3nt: TGTGCCAGCAGCCCAGGGGGGGGACCCTACAATGAGCAGTTCTTC
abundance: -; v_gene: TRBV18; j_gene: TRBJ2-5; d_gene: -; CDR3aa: CASSPLPQETQYF; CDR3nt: TGTGCCAGCTCACCCTTGCCCCAAGAGACCCAGTACTTC
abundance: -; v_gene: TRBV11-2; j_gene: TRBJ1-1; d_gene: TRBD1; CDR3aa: CASRAGTANTEAFF; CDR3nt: TGTGCCAGCAGGGCCGGGACAGCGAACACTGAAGCTTTCTTT
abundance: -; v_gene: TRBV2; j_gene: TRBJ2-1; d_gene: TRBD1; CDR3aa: CASSPPSGTAHAAEQFF; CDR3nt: TGTGCCAGCAGTCCCCCCTCCGGGACAGCACACGCCGCTGAGCAGTTCTTC
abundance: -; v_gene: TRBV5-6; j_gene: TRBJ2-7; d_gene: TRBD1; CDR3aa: CASSLIGSGTVSSYEQYF; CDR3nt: TGTGCCAGCAGCTTAATTGGGTCCGGGACAGTCTCATCCTACGAGCAGTACTTC
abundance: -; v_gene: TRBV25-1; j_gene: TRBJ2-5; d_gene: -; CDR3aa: CASRIDPGTQYF; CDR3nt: TGTGCCAGCAGGATAGACCCGGGGACCCAGTACTTC
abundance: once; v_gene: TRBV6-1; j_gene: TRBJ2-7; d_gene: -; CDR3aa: CASSEAVSGVAYEQYF; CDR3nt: TGTGCCAGCAGTGAAGCCGTTTCCGGGGTGGCCTACGAGCAGTACTTC
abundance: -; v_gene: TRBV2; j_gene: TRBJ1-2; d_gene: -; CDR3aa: CASSASLDLNYGYTF; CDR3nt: TGTGCCAGCAGCGCTTCTTTGGACCTAAACTATGGCTACACCTTC
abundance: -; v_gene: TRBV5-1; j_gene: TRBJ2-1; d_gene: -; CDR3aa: CASSLEVGLRNEQFF; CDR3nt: TGCGCCAGCAGCTTGGAGGTGGGGTTACGGAATGAGCAGTTCTTC
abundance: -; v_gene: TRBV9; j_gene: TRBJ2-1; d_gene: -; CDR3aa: CASSADDNEQFF; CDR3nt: TGTGCCAGCAGCGCAGATGACAATGAGCAGTTCTTC
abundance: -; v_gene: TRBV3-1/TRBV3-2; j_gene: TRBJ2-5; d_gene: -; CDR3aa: CASSQAMRTQYF; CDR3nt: TGTGCCAGCAGCCAAGCGATGCGTACCCAGTACTTC
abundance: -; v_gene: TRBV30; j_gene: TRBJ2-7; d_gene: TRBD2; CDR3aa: CAWSSGGRGGDEQYF; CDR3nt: TGTGCCTGGTCGTCGGGGGGACGGGGTGGGGACGAGCAGTACTTC
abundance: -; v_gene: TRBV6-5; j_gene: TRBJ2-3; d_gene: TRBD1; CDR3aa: CASRPQGAPTDTQYF; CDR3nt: TGTGCCAGCAGGCCCCAGGGGGCACCCACAGATACGCAGTATTTT
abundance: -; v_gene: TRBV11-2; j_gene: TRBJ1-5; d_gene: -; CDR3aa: CASSIEDNQPQHF; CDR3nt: TGTGCCAGCAGCATAGAGGATAATCAGCCCCAGCATTTT
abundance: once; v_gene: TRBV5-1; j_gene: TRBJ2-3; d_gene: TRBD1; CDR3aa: CASSLVGTGTDTQYF; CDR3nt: TGCGCCAGCAGCTTGGTAGGGACAGGCACAGATACGCAGTATTTT
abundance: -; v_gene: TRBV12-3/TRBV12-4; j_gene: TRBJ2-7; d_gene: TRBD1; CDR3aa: CASSLRTGLEQYF; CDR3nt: TGTGCCAGCAGTTTAAGGACAGGGCTAGAGCAGTACTTC
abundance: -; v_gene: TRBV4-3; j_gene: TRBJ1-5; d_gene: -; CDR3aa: CASSQEQAPSNQPQHF; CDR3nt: TGCGCCAGCAGCCAAGAACAGGCTCCGAGCAATCAGCCCCAGCATTTT
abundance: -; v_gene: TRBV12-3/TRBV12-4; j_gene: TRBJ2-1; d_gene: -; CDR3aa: CASNLGFSNEQFF; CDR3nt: TGTGCCAGCAACTTGGGGTTTTCCAATGAGCAGTTCTTC
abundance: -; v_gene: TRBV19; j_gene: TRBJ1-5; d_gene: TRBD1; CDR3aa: CASADRVDQPQHF; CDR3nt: TGTGCCAGCGCCGACAGGGTAGACCAGCCCCAGCATTTT
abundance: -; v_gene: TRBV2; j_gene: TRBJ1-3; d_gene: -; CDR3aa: CASSEARGAGNTIYF; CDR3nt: TGTGCCAGCAGTGAAGCGCGGGGGGCTGGAAACACCATATATTTT
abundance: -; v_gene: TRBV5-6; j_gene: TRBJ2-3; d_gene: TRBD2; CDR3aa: CASSGIAGGDTQYF; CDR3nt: TGTGCCAGCAGCGGGATAGCGGGGGGGGATACGCAGTATTTT
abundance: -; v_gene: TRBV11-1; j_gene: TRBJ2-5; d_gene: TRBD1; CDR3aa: CASSSTGGSETQYF; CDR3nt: TGTGCCAGCAGCTCAACAGGGGGTTCAGAGACCCAGTACTTC
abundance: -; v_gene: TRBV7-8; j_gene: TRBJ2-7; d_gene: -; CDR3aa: CASSRVETDSYEQYF; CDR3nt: TGTGCCAGCAGCCGAGTAGAGACAGACTCCTACGAGCAGTACTTC